This TCR beta chain was identified in a study of monozygotic twins with inflammatory bowel disease (dated by TCRdb to the late 2010s). Background on the whole study: The full study comprised some 30 monozygotic twin pairs: nine German pairs (four IBD-concordant, five IBD-discordant) and 19 IBD-discordant Danish pairs. The search for disease-associated traits relied mainly on comparing, within discordant pairs, IBD patients with their genetically identical healthy co-twins. Each individual had, on average, about 151 000 unique TCRalpha sequences and 181 000 unique TCRbeta sequences available for analysis. The full study reports these points: Fewer clonotypes were shared with other individuals by IBD patients than by healthy twins, most markedly in patients showing signs of disease activity. The analysis was unable to tell apart different T cell subtypes. Because patients received different immunosuppressive treatments, the repertoires may have picked up extra background noise and variability between individuals. TCRbeta repertoire diversity, by inverse Simpson index, was decreased in IBD patients compared with their healthy co-twins. Repertoire similarity did not differ between concordant and discordant twins, possibly due to limited statistical power. No single strong signal or clonotype linked to IBD turned up in the results, so the idea that one exists was not supported.

From each donor, a roughly 2.6 ml peripheral blood sample was collected into PAXgene tubes and stored at -80 degrees C. Without any T cell sorting, total RNA was extracted from whole blood using the PAXgene blood miRNA kit on an automated QIAcube. Deep TCRalpha and TCRbeta repertoire profiling with unique molecular barcoding was performed on peripheral blood of monozygotic twin pairs concordant or discordant for inflammatory bowel disease. Smoking habits were recorded for all twin pairs, and individuals were classified as current, former or never smokers. The library was made by 5' RACE. Preparation of each TCR library used approximately 4,000 ng of total RNA. For each sample, cDNA synthesis was carried out in eight separate reactions using SMARTScribe reverse transcriptase. Unique molecular identifiers containing a 6-nucleotide sample barcode were introduced through template switching during cDNA synthesis. Amplification of TCRalpha and TCRbeta cDNA involved two nested PCRs of around 15 and 9 cycles, and each PCR was followed by bead purification. Before amplification, the cDNA was both treated with uracil DNA-glycosylase and purified with the QIAquick PCR purification kit. In the second PCR, Illumina TruSeq-compatible adapters and sample-specific barcodes were added. Library quality and concentration were checked on TapeStation and Qubit, and libraries were pooled at around 5.3 ng each. Sequencing of the pooled libraries was done on an Illumina HiSeq2500 single-index Rapid Run using custom sequencing primers and 2 x 100 bp reads. As for the original processing: MiGEC version 1.2.6 was used for UMI-based consensus assembly, which corrected PCR and sequencing errors. MiXCR version 2.1.1 was used for V(D)J alignment, clonotype assembly and CDR3 extraction. Normalisation of gene usage, clonotype sharing and MAIT/NKT TCR abundance was achieved by analysing the top 1000, 10 000 and 20 000 clonotypes per sample. Diversity was computed as the inverse Simpson index with the vegan R package after downsampling to 27 000 UMIs. Statistical testing used paired Mann-Whitney U tests on the discordant twin pairs and applied Benjamini-Hochberg correction for multiple testing. TCRdb reprocessed the reads, and each CDR3 protein sequence is entered once, without DNA. The V and J calls and clone size are TCRdb's, not the authors'. The table kept for this sample lists approximately 400,000 distinct CDR3 sequences. Jointly, the top ten make up 2% to 3% of the sample.

CDR1 and CDR2 are read off the germline V gene as SGHTA and FQGNSA. Taken from cysteine to phenylalanine, the CDR3 has 15 residues. DNA is not recorded here. In regard to this clonotype: Its antigen remains unidentified.

The TCR originated in a human donor with ulcerative colitis or Crohn's disease, or a healthy co-twin of an affected twin (not recorded which). The specimen sequenced was blood. The chain employs TRBV7-2 and TRBJ2-7. The CDR3 corresponds to CASSLGDPTTYEQYF.